Listed below are T cell receptor beta chains from one sample, sequenced in a study of cytomegalovirus exposure and HLA in healthy donors. Libraries were prepared by immunoSEQ multiplex PCR; TCRdb keeps only in-frame clonotypes and omits some of them. The sample holds fewer than 45,000 clones, roughly 80% seen once. Sequencing input: PBMCs. The receptors derive from a male donor in good health and CMV-seronegative. Each CDR3 is given with its conserved first and last residue. The D gene is left open where the match is weak. Expanded clones are given a class, and other clones once, few, many or no size at all.

j_gene: TRBJ1-1; v_gene: TRBV25-1; abundance: NA; d_gene: NA; CDR3aa: CASSGYDTPATFF; CDR3nt: TGTGCCAGCAGTGGATACGACACGCCGGCGACTTTCTTT
j_gene: TRBJ2-1; v_gene: TRBV4-3; abundance: NA; d_gene: NA; CDR3aa: CASSQDRFIDEQFF; CDR3nt: TGCGCCAGCAGCCAAGATCGGTTTATCGATGAGCAGTTCTTC
j_gene: TRBJ1-1; v_gene: TRBV5-1; abundance: NA; d_gene: NA; CDR3aa: CASSSGQTNTEAFF; CDR3nt: TGCGCCAGCAGCTCCGGACAGACAAACACTGAAGCTTTCTTT
j_gene: TRBJ1-1; v_gene: TRBV6-5; abundance: few; d_gene: NA; CDR3aa: CASSYSLGSTEAFF; CDR3nt: TGTGCCAGCAGTTACTCGCTAGGGAGCACTGAAGCTTTCTTT
j_gene: TRBJ2-4; v_gene: TRBV27; abundance: NA; d_gene: NA; CDR3aa: CASREGTKNIQYF; CDR3nt: TGTGCCAGCAGAGAGGGCACCAAAAACATTCAGTACTTC
j_gene: TRBJ2-7; v_gene: TRBV14; abundance: NA; d_gene: TRBD1; CDR3aa: CASSQPGTGIIQQYF; CDR3nt: TGTGCCAGCAGCCAACCCGGGACAGGTATTATACAGCAGTACTTC
j_gene: TRBJ1-5; v_gene: TRBV7-6; abundance: NA; d_gene: NA; CDR3aa: CASSLGVREDQPQHF; CDR3nt: TGTGCCAGCAGCTTAGGAGTGAGGGAAGATCAGCCCCAGCATTTT
j_gene: TRBJ2-7; v_gene: TRBV30; abundance: NA; d_gene: TRBD2; CDR3aa: CARASGAPYEQYF; CDR3nt: TGTGCCCGAGCTAGCGGGGCCCCCTACGAGCAGTACTTC
j_gene: TRBJ2-1; v_gene: TRBV9; abundance: NA; d_gene: NA; CDR3aa: CASSVAPNTYNEQFF; CDR3nt: TGTGCCAGCAGCGTAGCTCCCAATACATACAATGAGCAGTTCTTC
j_gene: TRBJ2-1; v_gene: TRBV7-9; abundance: NA; d_gene: TRBD2; CDR3aa: CASSLMGLAGDWEQFF; CDR3nt: TGTGCCAGCAGCTTAATGGGACTAGCGGGAGACTGGGAGCAGTTCTTC
j_gene: TRBJ1-5; v_gene: TRBV19; abundance: once; d_gene: NA; CDR3aa: CASSPQWGHDNQPQHF; CDR3nt: TGTGCCAGTAGTCCGCAGTGGGGGCATGACAATCAGCCCCAGCATTTT
j_gene: TRBJ1-4; v_gene: TRBV15; abundance: few; d_gene: NA; CDR3aa: CATSRDMGGTLFF; CDR3nt: TGTGCCACCAGCAGAGATATGGGGGGTACGCTGTTTTTT
j_gene: TRBJ1-2; v_gene: TRBV7-8; abundance: NA; d_gene: TRBD1; CDR3aa: CASSLDRAWGYGYTF; CDR3nt: TGTGCCAGCAGCCTGGACAGGGCCTGGGGCTATGGCTACACCTTC
j_gene: TRBJ2-7; v_gene: TRBV10-3; abundance: NA; d_gene: NA; CDR3aa: CAISESGVRYEQYF; CDR3nt: TGTGCCATCAGTGAGTCGGGAGTCAGGTACGAGCAGTACTTC
j_gene: TRBJ1-6; v_gene: TRBV5-1; abundance: once; d_gene: NA; CDR3aa: CASSLGGTSSYNSPLHF; CDR3nt: TGCGCCAGCAGCTTGGGTGGGACAAGCTCCTATAATTCACCCCTCCACTTT
j_gene: TRBJ2-1; v_gene: TRBV2; abundance: NA; d_gene: TRBD2; CDR3aa: CASTGEELAGGPRNEQFF; CDR3nt: TGTGCCAGCACGGGGGAGGAGCTAGCGGGGGGGCCTCGCAATGAGCAGTTCTTC
j_gene: TRBJ2-3; v_gene: TRBV7-7; abundance: NA; d_gene: TRBD2; CDR3aa: CASSMGTTTDTQYF; CDR3nt: TGTGCTAGCAGCATGGGGACTACCACAGATACGCAGTATTTT
j_gene: TRBJ1-2; v_gene: TRBV2; abundance: NA; d_gene: TRBD1; CDR3aa: CASTRGDRVGYTF; CDR3nt: TGTGCCAGCACCCGGGGGGACAGGGTCGGCTACACCTTC
j_gene: TRBJ2-6; v_gene: TRBV27; abundance: NA; d_gene: NA; CDR3aa: CASTYQGSGANVLTF; CDR3nt: TGTGCCAGCACCTATCAGGGTTCGGGGGCCAACGTCCTGACTTTC
j_gene: TRBJ1-4; v_gene: TRBV29-1; abundance: NA; d_gene: TRBD1; CDR3aa: CSVALQGVEKLFF; CDR3nt: TGCAGCGTTGCTCTACAGGGGGTGGAAAAACTGTTTTTT
j_gene: TRBJ2-5; v_gene: TRBV6-5; abundance: once; d_gene: TRBD2; CDR3aa: CASSSLAGGETQYF; CDR3nt: TGTGCCAGCAGTTCACTAGCGGGGGGGGAGACCCAGTACTTC
j_gene: TRBJ2-5; v_gene: TRBV7-6; abundance: NA; d_gene: NA; CDR3aa: CASSSRQKETQYF; CDR3nt: TGTGCCAGCAGCTCGCGACAGAAAGAGACCCAGTACTTC
j_gene: TRBJ1-1; v_gene: TRBV27; abundance: NA; d_gene: NA; CDR3aa: CASSFHKNTEAFF; CDR3nt: TGTGCCAGCAGTTTCCACAAGAACACTGAAGCTTTCTTT
j_gene: TRBJ2-2; v_gene: TRBV4-1; abundance: NA; d_gene: TRBD1; CDR3aa: CASSRGQGAWGGRDTGELFF; CDR3nt: TGCGCCAGCAGCCGAGGACAGGGGGCGTGGGGGGGGCGAGACACCGGGGAGCTGTTTTTT
j_gene: TRBJ2-7; v_gene: TRBV28; abundance: NA; d_gene: TRBD2; CDR3aa: CAIMTSANPYEQYF; CDR3nt: TGTGCCATTATGACTAGCGCTAACCCCTACGAGCAGTACTTC
j_gene: TRBJ2-3; v_gene: TRBV29-1; abundance: NA; d_gene: NA; CDR3aa: CSVDGGASPDTQYF; CDR3nt: TGCAGCGTTGATGGGGGGGCGTCCCCAGATACGCAGTATTTT
j_gene: TRBJ2-1; v_gene: TRBV5-4; abundance: few; d_gene: TRBD2; CDR3aa: CASSMGLAGGYNEQFF; CDR3nt: TGTGCCAGCAGCATGGGACTAGCGGGAGGCTACAATGAGCAGTTCTTC
j_gene: TRBJ2-7; v_gene: TRBV6-1; abundance: NA; d_gene: NA; CDR3aa: CASSILGANYEQYF; CDR3nt: TGTGCCAGCAGTATACTGGGAGCGAACTACGAGCAGTACTTC
j_gene: TRBJ2-3; v_gene: TRBV30; abundance: NA; d_gene: TRBD2; CDR3aa: CAWSTSGDTDTQYF; CDR3nt: TGTGCCTGGAGCACTAGCGGAGACACAGATACGCAGTATTTT
j_gene: TRBJ2-2; v_gene: TRBV4-1; abundance: few; d_gene: NA; CDR3aa: CASSQGFGPTNTGELFF; CDR3nt: TGCGCCAGCAGCCAAGGTTTTGGGCCCACGAACACCGGGGAGCTGTTTTTT
j_gene: TRBJ1-1; v_gene: TRBV25-1; abundance: NA; d_gene: NA; CDR3aa: CASSAPGNMNTEAFF; CDR3nt: TGTGCCAGCAGTGCCCCAGGGAACATGAACACTGAAGCTTTCTTT
j_gene: TRBJ2-5; v_gene: TRBV5-1; abundance: NA; d_gene: TRBD1; CDR3aa: CASSLEGRGIETQYF; CDR3nt: TGCGCCAGCAGCTTGGAAGGCAGGGGGATAGAGACCCAGTACTTC
j_gene: TRBJ1-5; v_gene: TRBV27; abundance: once; d_gene: NA; CDR3aa: CASSLSRGSNQPQHF; CDR3nt: TGTGCCAGCAGTTTATCTCGGGGGAGCAATCAGCCCCAGCATTTT
j_gene: TRBJ1-3; v_gene: TRBV2; abundance: NA; d_gene: NA; CDR3aa: CASSEAPVPDSGNTIYF; CDR3nt: TGTGCCAGCAGTGAAGCTCCTGTGCCAGACTCTGGAAACACCATATATTTT
j_gene: TRBJ2-7; v_gene: TRBV18; abundance: NA; d_gene: TRBD2; CDR3aa: CASSPRSERGDYEQYF; CDR3nt: TGTGCCAGCTCACCACGCTCGGAGCGGGGGGACTACGAGCAGTACTTC
j_gene: TRBJ2-7; v_gene: TRBV10-3; abundance: NA; d_gene: TRBD1; CDR3aa: CAISESRQGSYEQYF; CDR3nt: TGTGCCATCAGTGAGTCGAGACAGGGGTCCTACGAGCAGTACTTC
j_gene: TRBJ1-1; v_gene: TRBV5-1; abundance: NA; d_gene: TRBD1; CDR3aa: CASSLAAGQALEAFF; CDR3nt: TGCGCCAGCAGCTTGGCCGCAGGACAGGCCCTGGAAGCTTTCTTT
j_gene: TRBJ2-7; v_gene: TRBV30; abundance: NA; d_gene: TRBD2; CDR3aa: CAWTSGGYEQYF; CDR3nt: TGTGCCTGGACTAGCGGGGGATACGAGCAGTACTTC
j_gene: TRBJ1-5; v_gene: TRBV19; abundance: once; d_gene: TRBD1; CDR3aa: CASRQGAGQPQHF; CDR3nt: TGTGCCAGTAGACAGGGGGCGGGTCAGCCCCAGCATTTT
j_gene: TRBJ2-1; v_gene: TRBV25-1; abundance: NA; d_gene: TRBD1; CDR3aa: CASSVGTGGMGEQFF; CDR3nt: TGTGCCAGCAGTGTAGGGACAGGGGGTATGGGTGAGCAGTTCTTC
j_gene: TRBJ1-4; v_gene: TRBV2; abundance: NA; d_gene: NA; CDR3aa: CASTQTTTNEKLFF; CDR3nt: TGTGCCAGCACCCAGACAACAACTAATGAAAAACTGTTTTTT
j_gene: TRBJ1-1; v_gene: TRBV5-4; abundance: NA; d_gene: TRBD1; CDR3aa: CASSGRDRISEAFF; CDR3nt: TGTGCCAGCAGCGGTCGGGACAGGATTTCTGAAGCTTTCTTT
j_gene: TRBJ2-7; v_gene: TRBV5-6; abundance: NA; d_gene: TRBD1; CDR3aa: CARFARTGVCYEQYF; CDR3nt: TGTGCCCGATTCGCACGGACAGGCGTTTGCTACGAGCAGTACTTC